The text below deals with one T cell receptor beta chain. The CDR3 length is 15 residues. In the authors' methods: Scientists estimated how many nucleated cells there were by amplifying reference gene primers. The repertoire was sequenced with immunoSEQ multiplex PCR; TCRdb's copy has only in-frame clones and lacks some. D and trimming come from the DNA, and the V and J calls and clone size come from that table. The sample includes about 76,000 clones, roughly four fifths of them seen just once. The sample comes from a study of blood T cell repertoires in COVID-19. The material sequenced was peripheral blood. The TCR originated in a man older than 75 with acute or convalescent COVID-19. The rearrangement uses TRBV12-2 and TRBJ1-4. TRBV12-2 is deemed a pseudogene. This CDR3 is CASRLKGGTNEKLFF. CDR3 nucleotide sequence: TGTGCAAGTCGCTTAAAGGGGGGGACTAATGAAAAACTGTTTTTT.